This TCR beta chain is drawn from a study of cytomegalovirus exposure and HLA in healthy donors. PCR was performed using 60 Vbeta and 13 Jbeta primers. The table came from immunoSEQ multiplex PCR; TCRdb's copy has only in-frame clones and leaves some out. This specimen shows fewer than 70,000 clones; the ten leading clones hold around 3.6%. Donors likely had unrecorded immune exposures despite being nominally healthy when sampled. Unmatched junction bases numbered 4, after V lost 4 bases and J lost 5 bases. Germline lookup yields CDR1 SGHRS and CDR2 YFSETQ. The CDR3 is 13 amino acids. This TCR was recovered from a woman aged 18-29 years in good health and CMV-seronegative. J is TRBJ2-7 and V is TRBV5-1; 9 nucleotides align to TRBD1. Sequencing was performed on PBMCs. CDR3 region: CASSGTGLDEQYF. CDR3 in DNA: TGCGCCAGCAGCGGGACAGGGTTGGACGAGCAGTACTTC.